Listed here are 31 T cell receptor beta chains from one sample, sequenced in a study of T cell repertoires in cytomegalovirus infection. Using its own MiXCR run on the reads, TCRdb lists one record per CDR3 protein. The sample shows more than 85,000 distinct CDR3 sequences, about 30% of them seen only once. Their target antigens are unknown. The specimen comprised CD8+ T cells from cultured PBMCs, sampled from culture after CMV antigen stimulation. All receptors come from a human donor in good health (CMV status not recorded). Some clones in this sample may be carry-over from other donors' samples.

This clonotype has ten or more counts. CDR3 DNA: TGTGCCAGCAGCCAAGACGGAGGGAGCACTGAAGCTTTCTTT. Its translation: CASSQDGGSTEAFF. The gene calls are TRBV9 and TRBJ1-1; D gene unclear. V lost 4 bases and J lost 4, with 14 bases in between. This CDR3 is built from 14 residues. Per the germline V gene, CDR1 is SGDLS and CDR2 is YYNGEE.

This clonotype occurred a few times. V usage is TRBV20-1 and J usage is TRBJ1-1; 7 nucleotides match TRBD1. With 2 bases clipped from V and 5 bases from J, the junction kept 8 bases outside the gene matches. The CDR3 runs 14 residues. The germline V gene encodes CDR1 DFQATT and CDR2 SNEGSKA (reference sequence). For the CDR3, the DNA is TGCAGTGCTAGAATGCGACAGGGATATACTGAAGCTTTCTTT. Translating it yields CSARMRQGYTEAFF.

This chain uses TRBV23-1 with TRBJ2-2, with 10 bases that match TRBD2. Being an ORF, TRBV23-1 has a function that is uncertain. There are 19 residues in the CDR3. J gave up 0 bases and V 0 bases, and 7 bases lay outside the gene matches. The CDR3 region has the DNA TGCGCCAGCAGTCAATCTGGGCTAGCGGGGGACGCGAACACCGGGGAGCTGTTTTTT. This sequence encodes CASSQSGLAGDANTGELFF.

This clonotype was detected a few times. The CDR3 bases are TGTGCCAGCAGTTTAGGGACAGGGGATCCCTACGAGCAGTACTTC. Translation gives CASSLGTGDPYEQYF. The chain couples TRBV12-3 or TRBV12-4 to TRBJ2-7; 9 bases line up with TRBD1. The CDR3 covers 15 residues. Trimming took 1 base from V and 2 from J; bases not matched to a gene: 3.

The J gene is TRBJ2-1, the V gene TRBV13, with a weak D call TRBD1 (6 bases). CDR1 PRHDT and CDR2 FYEKMQ come from the germline V gene (reference sequence). The CDR3 consists of 17 residues. The V gene lost 5 bases and the J gene lost 5 bases, with 22 bases spanning the gap. CDR3 loop: CASSERTGGVSNNEQFF. In DNA form, the CDR3 reads TGTGCCAGCAGCGAGAGGACTGGGGGCGTAAGTAACAATGAGCAGTTCTTC.

This clonotype was recorded at least ten times. The chain is built from TRBV7-2 and TRBJ1-4; D gene unclear. The CDR3 totals 15 residues. Trimming pared 5 bases from V and 8 bases from J, leaving 18 bases between. Germline lookup yields CDR1 SGHTA and CDR2 FQGNSA. For the CDR3, the DNA is TGTGCCAGCAGCGCCAATCTAGGGTCTGGAGAAAAACTGTTTTTT. It codes for CASSANLGSGEKLFF.

V is TRBV28 and J is TRBJ1-5; D perhaps matches TRBD1 (5 bases). V lost 3 bases and J lost 3, with 9 bases in between. This CDR3 has 14 amino acids. Germline V CDR1 and CDR2: MDHEN, SYDVKM. CDR3: CASSLGLTNQPQHF. CDR3 DNA: TGTGCCAGCAGTTTGGGGCTGACCAATCAGCCCCAGCATTTT.

The J gene is TRBJ2-7, the V gene TRBV7-4, with D possibly being TRBD1 (5 bases). The germline gives CDR1 SGHVT, CDR2 SQSDAQ. V was trimmed by 5 bases and J by 2 bases, leaving 13 bases between them. The CDR3 totals 14 residues. The CDR3 protein is CASSRGPPPYEQYF. The CDR3 DNA reads TGTGCCAGCAGCAGGGGCCCCCCCCCCTACGAGCAGTACTTC. The full variable domain, completed using reference TRBV7-4 and TRBJ2-7, is GAGVSQSPRYKVAKRGRDVALRCDSISGHVTLYWYRQTLGQGSEVLTYSQSDAQRDKSGRPSGRFSAERPERSVSTLKIQRTEQGDSAVYLCASSRGPPPYEQYFGPGTRLTVT.

The J gene is TRBJ2-3, the V gene TRBV5-4, with D possibly TRBD2 on 5 matching bases. V lost 8 bases and J 0 bases, leaving 13 bases between the germline ends. The CDR3 is 14 residues long. Germline V CDR1 and CDR2: SGHNT, YYREEE (reference sequence). CDR3 DNA sequence: TGTGCCAGTTCCGGAGGCCAAAGCACAGATACGCAGTATTTT. This translates into CASSGGQSTDTQYF.

J is TRBJ2-1 and V is TRBV13; 9 bases align to TRBD2. J was trimmed by 8 bases and V by 0 bases; bases with no gene match: 5. This CDR3 is built from 15 residues. Germline V gene sequence: CDR1 PRHDT, CDR2 FYEKMQ (reference sequence). The CDR3 DNA reads as TGTGCCAGCAGCTTAGGCCGCGGGGGGGCCCATGAGCAGTTCTTC. This translates into CASSLGRGGAHEQFF.

Many counts were recorded for this clonotype. The chain is built from TRBV6-5 and TRBJ1-1, with D perhaps TRBD1 (5 bases). CDR1 MNHEY and CDR2 SVGAGI come from the germline V gene. With 5 bases removed from V and 2 bases from J, the gap between germline ends came to 12 bases. The CDR3 is 14 amino acids. In nucleotides, the CDR3 is TGTGCCAGCAGTGCACAGGAAATCAACACTGAAGCTTTCTTT. It encodes CASSAQEINTEAFF.

The chain couples TRBV7-9 to TRBJ2-3, with a weak D call TRBD2 (6 bases). V was cut by 4 bases and J by 4 bases, with 6 bases left in between. The V gene's germline CDR1 is SEHNR and CDR2 FQNEAQ (reference sequence). The CDR3 is made up of 12 amino acids. The CDR3, as DNA: TGTGCCAGCAGCTGGGGGGCAGATACGCAGTATTTT. This encodes CASSWGADTQYF.

The CDR3 reads CSAREGLFDGSDEQYF. In DNA form, the CDR3 reads TGCAGTGCTAGAGAGGGCCTATTCGACGGGTCTGACGAGCAGTACTTC. The V and J genes are TRBV20-1 and TRBJ2-7; D remains ambiguous. The CDR3 consists of 16 residues. V gave up 0 bases and J gave up 5 bases, with 20 bases separating them. In germline, CDR1 is DFQATT, CDR2 SNEGSKA (reference sequence).

The table lists this clonotype with many counts. The J gene is TRBJ2-7, the V gene TRBV2; D ambiguous. Germline V gene lookup returns CDR1 SNHLY and CDR2 FYNNEI. The CDR3 contains 11 residues. V lost 6 bases and J lost 2, with 5 bases in between. In nucleotides, the CDR3 is TGTGCCAGCAGCCCCGCCTACGAGCAGTACTTC. Translated: CASSPAYEQYF.

This clonotype showed up just once. Here the CDR3 reads CASRTGTSGGAYNEQFF. As DNA, the CDR3 is TGTGCCAGCAGAACCGGGACTAGCGGGGGGGCCTACAATGAGCAGTTCTTC. The chain employs TRBV28 and TRBJ2-1, with 16 bases that match TRBD2. Trimming cost V 6 bases and J 2 bases; bases outside gene matches: 4. In germline, CDR1 is MDHEN, CDR2 SYDVKM. The CDR3 runs 17 residues.

The chain carries TRBV12-3 or TRBV12-4 and TRBJ2-1; D is perhaps TRBD2 (5 bases). The V end lost 2 bases, the J end lost 4 bases, and 12 bases lay between the germline ends. There are 15 residues in the CDR3. CDR3 DNA: TGTGCCAGCAGTTTAACTAGTTTAGGGTACAATGAGCAGTTCTTC. Its translation: CASSLTSLGYNEQFF.

This rearrangement joins TRBV12-3 or TRBV12-4 to TRBJ1-4; 7 bases align to TRBD1. CDR3 length: 13 amino acids. V lost 6 bases to trimming and J lost 10 bases; unmatched junction nucleotides: 8. The CDR3 region is CASSLGGGGKLFF. DNA for the CDR3: TGTGCCAGCAGCCTTGGAGGGGGCGGAAAACTGTTTTTT.

The chain links TRBV4-2 to TRBJ1-2, with 7 bases aligning to TRBD1. After removal of 4 bases from V and 6 bases from J, the junction contained 2 bases not matched to a gene. The CDR3 runs 12 residues. From germline, CDR1 is LGHNA and CDR2 YNFKEQ. The CDR3 sequence is CASSPTGHGYTF. DNA for the CDR3: TGTGCCAGCAGCCCGACAGGGCATGGCTACACCTTC.

With regard to this clonotype: This may be a read error: a much more frequent sequence differs by one nucleotide. The chain has TRBV7-3 and TRBJ2-7; tentatively, D is TRBD1 (6 bases). Germline CDR1 and CDR2: SGHTA and FQGTGA. With 5 bases removed from V and 5 bases from J, the gap between germline ends came to 19 bases. This CDR3 comprises 15 residues. The CDR3 region is CASSIRQERVDEQYF. The DNA of the CDR3 is TGTGCCAGCAGCATTAGACAGGAACGCGTGGACGAGCAGTACTTC.

There are many counts of this clonotype. The V and J genes are TRBV20-1 and TRBJ1-1, with TRBD1 as a possible D gene (5 bases). This CDR3 has 13 residues. Germline assignment: CDR1 DFQATT and CDR2 SNEGSKA (reference sequence). V gave up 4 bases and J gave up 2 bases, with 11 bases separating them. The CDR3 DNA is TGCAGTGCTAAAACCTGGGGCAACACTGAAGCTTTCTTT. It translates to CSAKTWGNTEAFF.

This clonotype was picked up many times. The chain carries TRBV6-1 and TRBJ1-3; D is undetermined. V dropped 7 bases and J dropped 4 bases, with 17 bases sitting between them. CDR1 MNHNS and CDR2 SASEGT come from the germline V gene. The length of the CDR3 is 15 residues. The chain's CDR3 is CASNEDASSGNTIYF. DNA of the CDR3: TGTGCCAGCAATGAGGACGCCTCATCGGGAAACACCATATATTTT.

The chain recombines TRBV5-6 with TRBJ2-5, with D perhaps matching TRBD2 (6 bases). The CDR3 length is 12 residues. Per the germline V gene, CDR1 is SGHDT and CDR2 is YYEEEE. Trimming removed 0 bases at V and 7 bases at J, with 7 bases between. The CDR3 is CASSLGDWTQYF. CDR3 bases: TGTGCCAGCAGCTTGGGGGACTGGACCCAGTACTTC. Filled out from reference TRBV5-6 and TRBJ2-5, the complete variable domain reads DAGVTQSPTHLIKTRGQQVTLRCSPKSGHDTVSWYQQALGQGPQFIFQYYEEEERQRGNFPDRFSGHQFPNYSSELNVNALLLGDSALYLCASSLGDWTQYFGPGTRLLVL.

This clonotype was seen repeatedly, ten times or more. The V and J genes are TRBV7-9 and TRBJ1-6, with unresolved D. CDR1 and CDR2 (germline): SEHNR, FQNEAQ (reference sequence). The V end was cut by 6 bases, the J end by 0 bases, with 6 bases between. This CDR3 spans 14 amino acids. CDR3 region: CASRPLSYNSPLHF. In nucleotides, the CDR3 is TGTGCCAGCAGGCCTCTCTCCTATAATTCACCCCTCCACTTT.

This clonotype has a count of ten or more. The chain combines TRBV7-2 with TRBJ2-5, with 14 bases lining up with TRBD2. V was clipped by 1 base and J by 5 bases; unmatched bases: 6. Germline loops: CDR1 SGHTA, CDR2 FQGNSA. This CDR3 is built from 17 residues. CDR3 amino acids: CASSLGTSGGSGETQYF. The CDR3, as DNA: TGTGCCAGCAGCTTAGGGACTAGCGGGGGGTCAGGGGAGACCCAGTACTTC.

The CDR3 DNA is TGTGCCACCAGCAGAGATGAGGCATGGAGCACCGGGGAGCTGTTTTTT. Protein product: CATSRDEAWSTGELFF. The J gene is TRBJ2-2, the V gene TRBV15, with no clear D. With 0 bases removed from V and 4 bases from J, the gap between germline ends came to 12 bases. The germline V gene encodes CDR1 LNHNV and CDR2 YYDKDF (reference sequence). The length of the CDR3 is 16 residues.

The chain recombines TRBV12-3 or TRBV12-4 with TRBJ2-1; D gene uncertain. Deletions cut 2 bases from V and 0 bases from J, with 11 bases between. The CDR3 has 16 residues. CDR3 residues: CASSLLTENSYNEQFF. The CDR3 region has the DNA TGTGCCAGCAGTTTATTAACCGAAAACTCCTACAATGAGCAGTTCTTC.

The chain joins TRBV7-8 to TRBJ2-7; TRBD2 matches at 7 bases. This CDR3 has 16 amino acids. The V and J ends lost 1 base and 4 bases, in that order; junction bases with no gene match: 10. Per the germline V gene, CDR1 is SGHVS and CDR2 is FQNEAQ. The CDR3 here is CASSLGGGGTAYEQYF. In DNA, the CDR3 is TGTGCCAGCAGCTTAGGGGGGGGGGGAACCGCTTACGAGCAGTACTTC.

Of note for this clonotype: A read error may account for a junction end that differs from germline. J is TRBJ1-1 and V is TRBV12-3 or TRBV12-4; D may be TRBD1 (6 bases). The CDR3 runs 15 residues. The CDR3 DNA reads as TGTGCCACCAGTTTTAACAGGGTCAAGATGACTGAAGCTTTCTTT. Amino acids: CATSFNRVKMTEAFF.

This clonotype has only a few counts. V and J are TRBV7-9 and TRBJ2-7; D gene uncertain. The V gene lost 0 bases and the J gene lost 3 bases, with 12 bases spanning the gap. In germline, CDR1 is SEHNR, CDR2 FQNEAQ (reference sequence). CDR3 size: 15 residues. CDR3 DNA sequence: TGTGCCAGCAGCTTAGCCCTGAACCCTGACTACGAGCAGTACTTC. This codes for CASSLALNPDYEQYF.

A few counts support this clonotype. The chain is built from TRBV11-2 and TRBJ2-7, with 11 nucleotides matching TRBD2. Germline assignment: CDR1 SGHAT and CDR2 FQNNGV. The CDR3 runs 15 residues. V trimming: 6 bases; J trimming: 0 bases; junction bases outside the gene matches: 4. In nucleotides, the CDR3 is TGTGCCAGCAGAGTAGCGGGGGGGTCCTCCTACGAGCAGTACTTC. It is translated as CASRVAGGSSYEQYF.

This rearrangement joins TRBV2 to TRBJ1-1, with TRBD1 matching 7 bases. CDR3 length: 14 residues. With 6 bases clipped from V and 1 base from J, the junction kept 5 bases outside the gene matches. CDR1 SNHLY and CDR2 FYNNEI come from the germline V gene. The CDR3 nucleotides read TGTGCCAGCAGCAAGGGACAGCCGAACACTGAAGCTTTCTTT. The encoded protein is CASSKGQPNTEAFF.